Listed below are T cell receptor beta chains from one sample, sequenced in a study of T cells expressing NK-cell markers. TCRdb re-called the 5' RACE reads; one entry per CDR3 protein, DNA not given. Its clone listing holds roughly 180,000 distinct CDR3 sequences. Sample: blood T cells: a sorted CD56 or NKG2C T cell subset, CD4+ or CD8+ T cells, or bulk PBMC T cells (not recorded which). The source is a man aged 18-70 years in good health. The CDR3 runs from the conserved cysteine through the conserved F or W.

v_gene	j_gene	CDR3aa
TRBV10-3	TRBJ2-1	CAIRRLAGGPFHEQFF
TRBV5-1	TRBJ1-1	CASSFTPDSYTEAFF
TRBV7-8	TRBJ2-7	CASMGQGFYEQYF
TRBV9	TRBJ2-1	CASSQSLRTRGLSYNEQFF
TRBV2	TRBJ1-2	CASSNRGFNYGYTF
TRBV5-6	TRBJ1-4	CASSLGSLGKNEKLFF
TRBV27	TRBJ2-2	CASSWGRAGELFF
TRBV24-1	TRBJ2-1	CATSILAGGRNEQFF
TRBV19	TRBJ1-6	CASSNQGSYNSPLHF
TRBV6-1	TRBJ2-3	CASSGLAGAGTDTQYF
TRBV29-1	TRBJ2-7	CSVAVDRGHYEQYF
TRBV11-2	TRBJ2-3	CASSLVPLAGGLLDTQYF
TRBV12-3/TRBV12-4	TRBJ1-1	CASSLKGPRNEAFF
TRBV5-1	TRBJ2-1	CARKQLGLASYNEQFF
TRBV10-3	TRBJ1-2	CAISDSSDTNNYGYTF
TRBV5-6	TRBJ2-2	CASSLYLAGEAGELFF
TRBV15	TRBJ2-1	CATSKTGLAGAADEQFF
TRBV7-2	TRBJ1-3	CASSLARTGEGGDGNTIYF
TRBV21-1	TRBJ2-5	CASSKEEFKETQYF
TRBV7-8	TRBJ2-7	CASSLTASGGVSQYF
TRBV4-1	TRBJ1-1	CASSLNPGEVEAFF
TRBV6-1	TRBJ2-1	CASSEGGDRVDNEQFF
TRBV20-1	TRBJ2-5	CSARGLGDPGKETQYF
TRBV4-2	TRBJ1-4	CASSPYRGEKLFF
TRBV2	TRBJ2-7	CASSPGLAGGSYEQYF
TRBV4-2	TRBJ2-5	CASSQERNPQETQYF
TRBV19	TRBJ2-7	CASSIASGTSTYEQYF
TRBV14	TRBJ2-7	CASSQDSLSSYEQYF
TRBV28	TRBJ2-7	CASSAGTGDSYEQYF
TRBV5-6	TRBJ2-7	CASSLSREQYF
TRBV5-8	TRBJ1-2	CASSLGLGSEDYTF
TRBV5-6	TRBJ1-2	CASSWTGPGGYTF
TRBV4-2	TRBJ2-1	CASSLPRDGSSYNEQFF
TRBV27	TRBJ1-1	CASSFRVSGTEAFF
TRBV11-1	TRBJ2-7	CASSLDQGLSEQYF
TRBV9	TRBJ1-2	CASSVATVRGANYGYTF
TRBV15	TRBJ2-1	CATGTSGGAWNEQFF